Listed below are T cell receptor beta chains from one sample, sequenced in a study of T cells in localized non-small cell lung cancer. Assay used: immunoSEQ multiplex PCR; TCRdb lists only in-frame clones, some missing. The data hold 13,000 to 15,000 clones, with roughly 89% observed a single time. Sequencing used peripheral blood mononuclear cells, obtained before any cancer treatment. Receptor source: a man between 40 and 75 years old with stage III lung adenocarcinoma. Each CDR3 is given with its conserved first and last residue. The order of the fields is V gene, clone size, D gene, J gene, CDR3 DNA, CDR3 protein. A D gene is named only where the DNA matches it firmly. The size of a clone is reported for some rows only, either as once, few or many, or as a class for expanded clones.

v_call: TRBV10-3; clone_size: few; d_call: NA; j_call: TRBJ2-1; cdr3_nt: TGTGCCATCAGTGCGGATGAAGGCTCCTACAATGAGCAGTTCTTC; cdr3_aa: CAISADEGSYNEQFF
v_call: TRBV2; clone_size: once; d_call: TRBD1; j_call: TRBJ1-2; cdr3_nt: TGTGCCAGCAGTGAACAGGGGGCGTTCGGCTACACCTTC; cdr3_aa: CASSEQGAFGYTF
v_call: TRBV11-2; clone_size: once; d_call: TRBD1; j_call: TRBJ1-5; cdr3_nt: TGTGCCAGCAGCTGGACAGGGAATCAGCCCCAGCATTTT; cdr3_aa: CASSWTGNQPQHF
v_call: TRBV5-4; clone_size: NA; d_call: NA; j_call: TRBJ2-5; cdr3_nt: TGTGCCAGCGGTTATAAAACAGTCCAAGAGACCCAGTACTTC; cdr3_aa: CASGYKTVQETQYF
v_call: TRBV7-9; clone_size: NA; d_call: NA; j_call: TRBJ2-3; cdr3_nt: TGTGCCAGCAGCTTCTGGGAGGCGACAGATACGCAGTATTTT; cdr3_aa: CASSFWEATDTQYF
v_call: TRBV19; clone_size: NA; d_call: TRBD1; j_call: TRBJ2-7; cdr3_nt: TGTGCCAGTAGTATGGGACAGGGGGGAACCTACGAGCAGTACTTC; cdr3_aa: CASSMGQGGTYEQYF
v_call: TRBV13; clone_size: NA; d_call: NA; j_call: TRBJ2-7; cdr3_nt: TGTGCCAGCAGCTCCGACTCGGGAGAGCAGTACTTC; cdr3_aa: CASSSDSGEQYF
v_call: TRBV18; clone_size: NA; d_call: NA; j_call: TRBJ2-3; cdr3_nt: TGTGCCAGCTCACCACCCGTCACAGATACGCAGTATTTT; cdr3_aa: CASSPPVTDTQYF
v_call: TRBV7-9; clone_size: NA; d_call: NA; j_call: TRBJ2-3; cdr3_nt: TGTGCCAGCAGCCCCCTGGCGGACGGGGCAGATACGCAGTATTTT; cdr3_aa: CASSPLADGADTQYF
v_call: TRBV25-1; clone_size: NA; d_call: TRBD2; j_call: TRBJ2-3; cdr3_nt: TGTGCCAGCAGTGATAGCGGGAGTAGGACAGATACGCAGTATTTT; cdr3_aa: CASSDSGSRTDTQYF
v_call: TRBV4-1; clone_size: NA; d_call: NA; j_call: TRBJ2-7; cdr3_nt: TGCGCCAGCAGCCTAATGGGGGAAGGGTACGAGCAGTACTTC; cdr3_aa: CASSLMGEGYEQYF
v_call: TRBV11-3; clone_size: NA; d_call: NA; j_call: TRBJ1-2; cdr3_nt: TGTGCCAGCAGCTACTCGGGCGCGGCACTAAGAGGCTACACCTTC; cdr3_aa: CASSYSGAALRGYTF
v_call: TRBV5-6; clone_size: NA; d_call: TRBD1; j_call: TRBJ2-1; cdr3_nt: TGTGCCAGCAGCTTGCCAGGGGGTGCCCTGTCCTACAATGAGCAGTTCTTC; cdr3_aa: CASSLPGGALSYNEQFF
v_call: TRBV5-1; clone_size: NA; d_call: TRBD1; j_call: TRBJ1-2; cdr3_nt: TGCGCCAGCAAACCAGGCGGGGGACAGTCCTATGGCTACACCTTC; cdr3_aa: CASKPGGGQSYGYTF
v_call: TRBV5-1; clone_size: NA; d_call: TRBD1; j_call: TRBJ2-2; cdr3_nt: TGCGCCAGCAGCTTGGGCCGACAGGGGGCTAACCGTAACGGGGAGCTGTTTTTT; cdr3_aa: CASSLGRQGANRNGELFF
v_call: TRBV30; clone_size: NA; d_call: TRBD2; j_call: TRBJ2-3; cdr3_nt: TGTGCCTGGAGCCGGGGGGTGCAAGGCACAGATACGCAGTATTTT; cdr3_aa: CAWSRGVQGTDTQYF
v_call: TRBV18; clone_size: once; d_call: NA; j_call: TRBJ1-3; cdr3_nt: TGTGCCAGCTCACCGTTTGACGTATCCTCTGGAAACACCATATATTTT; cdr3_aa: CASSPFDVSSGNTIYF
v_call: TRBV6-5; clone_size: NA; d_call: TRBD1; j_call: TRBJ1-4; cdr3_nt: TGTGCCAGCAGCCGGACAGGTGCCATCGAAAAACTGTTTTTT; cdr3_aa: CASSRTGAIEKLFF
v_call: TRBV6-6; clone_size: NA; d_call: TRBD1; j_call: TRBJ1-1; cdr3_nt: TGTGCCAGCAGTTACTCAACAGGGGGCACTGAAGCTTTCTTT; cdr3_aa: CASSYSTGGTEAFF
v_call: TRBV28; clone_size: NA; d_call: NA; j_call: TRBJ1-5; cdr3_nt: TGTGCCAGCAGTTTATGGCAAATACAATGGGGCAATCAGCCCCAGCATTTT; cdr3_aa: CASSLWQIQWGNQPQHF